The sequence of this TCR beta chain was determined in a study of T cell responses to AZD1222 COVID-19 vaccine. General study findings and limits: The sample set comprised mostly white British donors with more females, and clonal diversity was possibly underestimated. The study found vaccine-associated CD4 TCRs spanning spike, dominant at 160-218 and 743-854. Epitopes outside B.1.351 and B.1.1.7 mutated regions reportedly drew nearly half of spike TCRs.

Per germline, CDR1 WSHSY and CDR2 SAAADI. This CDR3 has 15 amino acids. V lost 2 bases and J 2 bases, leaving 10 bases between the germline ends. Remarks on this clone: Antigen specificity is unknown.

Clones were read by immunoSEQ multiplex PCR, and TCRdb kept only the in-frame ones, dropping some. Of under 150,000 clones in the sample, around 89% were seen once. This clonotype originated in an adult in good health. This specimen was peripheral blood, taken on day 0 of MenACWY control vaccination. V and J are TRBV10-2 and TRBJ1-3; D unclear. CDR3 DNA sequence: TGCGCCAGCAGTGAGGCGGGTTGGCCTGGAAACACCATATATTTT. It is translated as CASSEAGWPGNTIYF.